This TCR beta chain was obtained from a study of blood T cell repertoires in COVID-19. Overall study: The origin of the acute and convalescent COVID-19 samples was the United States, Italy and Spain. Sources were T cells, B-cell-depleted T cells, or PBMCs; the material itself was cDNA or gDNA.

Original data processing: Estimates of nucleated cell counts were drawn from the amplification of reference gene primers. The method was immunoSEQ multiplex PCR; TCRdb's version includes in-frame clones alone and lacks a portion of them. V and J calls plus clone size are reproduced from that table; the DNA served to infer D and trimming. The table records over 20,000 clones, about 88% of them present only once. Source material: peripheral blood. This clonotype was obtained from a man aged 70 or older with acute or convalescent COVID-19.

The CDR3 region has the DNA TGTGCCAGTAGTCCAGAATTAAATCAGCCCCAGCATTTT. It codes for CASSPELNQPQHF. The genes are TRBV19 and TRBJ1-5; D unresolved. Germline V gene data show CDR1 as LNHDA and CDR2 as SQIVND (reference sequence). CDR3 length equals 13 residues. The V end was cut by 5 bases, the J end by 4 bases, with 9 bases between.